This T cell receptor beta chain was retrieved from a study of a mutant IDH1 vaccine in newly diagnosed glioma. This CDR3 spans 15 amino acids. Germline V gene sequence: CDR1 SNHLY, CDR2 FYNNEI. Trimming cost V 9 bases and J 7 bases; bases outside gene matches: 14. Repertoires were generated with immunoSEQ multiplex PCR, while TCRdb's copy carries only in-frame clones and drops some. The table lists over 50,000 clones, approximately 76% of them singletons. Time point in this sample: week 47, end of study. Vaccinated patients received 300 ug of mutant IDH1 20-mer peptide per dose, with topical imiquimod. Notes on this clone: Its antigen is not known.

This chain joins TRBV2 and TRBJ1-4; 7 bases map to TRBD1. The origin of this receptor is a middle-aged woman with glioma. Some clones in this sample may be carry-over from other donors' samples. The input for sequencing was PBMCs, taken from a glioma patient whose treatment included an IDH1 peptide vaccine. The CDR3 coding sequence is TGTGCCAGTTTAATCGGGGACAGTAATAGTGAAAAACTGTTTTTT. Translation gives CASLIGDSNSEKLFF.